This T cell receptor beta chain was sequenced in a study of OX40 agonist ivuxolimab in advanced cancers. About the study: Patients took ivuxolimab, an agonistic anti-OX40 (CD134) antibody. Two cutaneous melanoma patients and one hepatocellular carcinoma patient, three in all, had partial responses.

The CDR3 is made up of 16 amino acids. Trimming removed 3 bases from V and 3 bases from J; junction bases left unmatched: 6. Germline CDR1 and CDR2: LGHNA and YNFKEQ. Some clones are missing from TCRdb's copy, which holds only in-frame ones; the method was immunoSEQ multiplex PCR. The sample records 70,000 to 90,000 clones, around 84% being singletons. This clone has more than one count but fewer than ten. The source is an adult with an advanced solid tumor such as melanoma, head and neck, liver or kidney cancer. This chain joins TRBV4-2 and TRBJ2-7; 12 nucleotides match TRBD2. Sequenced here: CD4+ or CD8+ T cells sorted from blood, sampled in a trial of the OX40 agonist ivuxolimab. Here the CDR3 DNA reads TGTGCCAGCAGCCAGGGAACTAGCGGGGGGATCTACGAGCAGTACTTC. It codes for CASSQGTSGGIYEQYF.